One and the same sample provided the 22 T cell receptor beta chains below, sequenced in a study of long-term antiretroviral therapy in people with HIV. Run at survey level, the immunoSEQ assay was version v3.0. Libraries were prepared by immunoSEQ multiplex PCR; TCRdb keeps only in-frame clonotypes and omits some of them. Here the sample spans 35,000 or so clones, just under 95% being singletons. The source was unsorted PBMCs, collected 4.1 years after starting antiretroviral therapy. The source is a woman aged 45-65 years with HIV.

The V gene is TRBV7-9, the J gene TRBJ1-1; D is undetermined. V was clipped by 1 base and J by 0 bases, with 6 bases between them. Germline loops: CDR1 SEHNR, CDR2 FQNEAQ (reference sequence). The CDR3 consists of 14 residues. The CDR3, as DNA: TGTGCCAGCAGCTTAGAGGTGATGAACACTGAAGCTTTCTTT. Amino acids: CASSLEVMNTEAFF.

The gene calls are TRBV28 and TRBJ1-5; D remains unclear. The CDR3 has 12 residues. Germline V gene lookup returns CDR1 MDHEN and CDR2 SYDVKM. Trimming shortened V by 8 bases and J by 1 base, and 6 bases separated the two germline ends. For the CDR3, the DNA is TGTGCCAGCCCCGACAGCAATCAGCCCCAGCATTTT. Its translation is CASPDSNQPQHF.

About this clone itself: Compared with germline, one end of the junction differs, possibly owing to a read error. The chain recombines TRBV6-6 with TRBJ1-5; D possibly corresponds to TRBD1 (5 bases). This CDR3 region has 12 residues. Germline V gene sequence: CDR1 MNHNY, CDR2 SVGAGI (reference sequence). The CDR3 DNA is TGTGCCAGCAGTGGGGCTAAGGGCGCCCCCTATTTT. It codes for CASSGAKGAPYF.

The gene calls are TRBV21-1 and TRBJ1-2. TRBV21-1 is labeled a pseudogene. The CDR3 consists of 14 residues. CDR3 DNA sequence: TGTGCCAGCAGCTTGTGGGGGGGCGCATCTGGCTACACCTTC. It specifies CASSLWGGASGYTF.

The table lists this clone with a count of one. The rearrangement uses TRBV5-1 and TRBJ2-2; 8 bases are a match to TRBD2. J was trimmed by 0 bases and V by 2 bases; bases with no gene match: 6. The CDR3 has 17 residues. Germline V CDR1 and CDR2: SGHRS, YFSETQ. Written as DNA, the CDR3 is TGCGCCAGCAGCTTTGGGGGCGGGGGGCCGAACACCGGGGAGCTGTTTTTT. This encodes CASSFGGGGPNTGELFF.

The V gene is TRBV7-3, the J gene TRBJ1-1; D might be TRBD1 (5 bases). Germline loops: CDR1 SGHTA, CDR2 FQGTGA. Deletions cut 1 base from V and 10 bases from J, with 13 bases between. This CDR3 is 13 amino acids long. CDR3 loop: CASSLIGGEVAFF. The CDR3 region has the DNA TGTGCCAGCAGCTTAATCGGGGGGGAAGTAGCTTTCTTT.

The J gene is TRBJ2-1, the V gene TRBV9; no definite D call. CDR1 and CDR2 from the germline V gene are SGDLS and YYNGEE. Trimming took 3 bases from V and 9 from J, leaving 16 bases between them. CDR3 size: 14 residues. The CDR3 bases are TGTGCCAGCAGCGGGGTCAGTACCTATGGTGAGCAGTTCTTC. This sequence encodes CASSGVSTYGEQFF.

The rearrangement joins TRBV7-2 to TRBJ2-7, with 9 bases matching TRBD1. Germline CDR1 and CDR2: SGHTA and FQGNSA. J lost 2 bases, V lost 3 bases, and 5 bases had no gene match. The CDR3 covers 15 residues. DNA of the CDR3: TGTGCCAGCAGCTTGACCGGGACAGGGACCTACGAGCAGTACTTC. Its protein product is CASSLTGTGTYEQYF.

V usage is TRBV4-3 and J usage is TRBJ2-2, with TRBD2 matching over 7 bases. This CDR3 has 16 residues. Germline V gene data show CDR1 as LGHNA and CDR2 as YSLEER. V dropped 2 bases and J dropped 3; count of bases not matched to a gene: 6. CDR3: CASSQRAGPYTGELFF. CDR3 nucleotide sequence: TGCGCCAGCAGCCAACGAGCGGGACCATACACCGGGGAGCTGTTTTTT.

The V call is TRBV10-3, the J call TRBJ2-3, with unresolved D. Looked up from germline, CDR1 is ENHRY and CDR2 is SYGVKD. CDR3 length: 16 amino acids. Deletions cut 8 bases from V and 2 bases from J, with 20 bases between. CDR3 amino acids: CAIGRRAAAFTDTQYF. The CDR3 DNA reads TGTGCCATCGGACGACGGGCAGCCGCGTTCACAGATACGCAGTATTTT.

The genes are TRBV5-5 and TRBJ2-7, with D uncertain. V lost 4 bases and J lost 2, with 10 bases in between. Germline V gene lookup returns CDR1 SGHKS and CDR2 YYEKEE (reference sequence). The CDR3 sequence is 13 residues long. The CDR3 spells CASSPGSTYEQYF. Here the CDR3 DNA reads TGTGCCAGCAGCCCGGGCTCTACCTACGAGCAGTACTTC.

The chain combines TRBV9 with TRBJ1-1; D is possibly TRBD1 (5 bases). The V gene lost 0 bases and the J gene lost 4 bases, with 10 bases spanning the gap. Germline V gives CDR1 SGDLS, CDR2 YYNGEE. This CDR3 comprises 14 residues. The chain's CDR3 is CASSVVEGSTEAFF. Written as DNA, the CDR3 is TGTGCCAGCAGCGTAGTAGAGGGGAGCACTGAAGCTTTCTTT.

The CDR3 sequence is CATSRAGGARVTDTQYF. In nucleotides, the CDR3 is TGTGCCACCAGCAGAGCCGGGGGGGCCCGGGTGACAGATACGCAGTATTTT. The V and J genes are TRBV15 and TRBJ2-3; 8 nucleotides match TRBD2. Germline CDR1 and CDR2: LNHNV and YYDKDF (reference sequence). The length of the CDR3 is 17 residues. Trimming at V came to 1 base and at J to 3 bases, leaving 9 bases not matched to a gene. The entire variable domain, with the rest obtained from reference TRBV15 and TRBJ2-3, is as follows: DAMVIQNPRYQVTQFGKPVTLSCSQTLNHNVMYWYQQKSSQAPKLLFHYYDKDFNNEADTPDNFQSRRPNTSFCFLDIRSPGLGDTAMYLCATSRAGGARVTDTQYFGPGTRLTVL.

The chain joins TRBV6-5 to TRBJ2-7; TRBD1 or TRBD2 may be the D gene (5 bases each). V was shortened by 6 bases and J by 3 bases, with 12 bases between the two germline ends. Germline V gives CDR1 MNHEY, CDR2 SVGAGI. The CDR3 consists of 13 residues. In nucleotides, the CDR3 is TGTGCCAGCAGACCTCCGAGGGGCTACGAGCAGTACTTC. Its translation is CASRPPRGYEQYF.

The chain has TRBV9 and TRBJ2-3; a possible D gene is TRBD2 (6 bases). The CDR3 runs 13 residues. The germline V gene encodes CDR1 SGDLS and CDR2 YYNGEE. Trimming removed 4 bases from V and 7 bases from J, with 13 bases in between. The CDR3 spells CASSLGGANTQYF. CDR3 coding DNA: TGTGCCAGCAGCTTGGGGGGAGCCAATACGCAGTATTTT.

V usage is TRBV7-2 and J usage is TRBJ1-4; TRBD1 might be the D (5 bases). Trimming removed 5 bases from V and 1 base from J, with 8 bases in between. CDR1 is SGHTA, CDR2 FQGNSA, per germline. The CDR3 spans 14 residues. Here the CDR3 reads CASSPDRTNEKLFF. In DNA, the CDR3 is TGTGCCAGCAGCCCCGACAGAACTAATGAAAAACTGTTTTTT.

The chain is built from TRBV11-2 and TRBJ1-5; no firm D call. The CDR3 sequence is 14 residues long. Per germline, CDR1 SGHAT and CDR2 FQNNGV. V lost 0 bases and J lost 4, with 7 bases in between. The CDR3, as DNA: TGTGCCAGCAGCTTAGAGCCGGGGAATCAGCCCCAGCATTTT. The encoded protein is CASSLEPGNQPQHF.

The J gene is TRBJ1-3, the V gene TRBV7-9, with D hard to call. V gave up 4 bases and J gave up 8 bases, with 9 bases separating them. The germline gives CDR1 SEHNR, CDR2 FQNEAQ (reference sequence). CDR3 size: 12 residues. DNA for the CDR3: TGTGCCAGCAGCTCACCCGGGGACACCATATATTTT. It encodes CASSSPGDTIYF. Combining the CDR3 with reference TRBV7-9 and TRBJ1-3 gives the whole variable domain DTGVSQNPRHKITKRGQNVTFRCDPISEHNRLYWYRQTLGQGPEFLTYFQNEAQLEKSRLLSDRFSAERPKGSFSTLEIQRTEQGDSAMYLCASSSPGDTIYFGEGSWLTVV.

The V call is TRBV7-3, the J call TRBJ1-6; possibly TRBD1 for D (6 bases). Trimming took 6 bases from V and 4 from J, leaving 16 bases between them. The length of the CDR3 is 16 residues. CDR1 is SGHTA and CDR2 is FQGTGA in the germline V gene. The CDR3 sequence: CASRGDTYIYNSPLHF. The CDR3 nucleotides are TGTGCCAGCAGGGGGGACACGTACATTTATAATTCACCCCTCCACTTT.

The CDR3: CASSLVMAGGPDTQYF. The CDR3 nucleotides read TGCGCCAGCAGCTTGGTAATGGCAGGGGGCCCAGATACGCAGTATTTT. The chain has TRBV5-1 and TRBJ2-3; 8 bases map to TRBD1. The V gene's germline CDR1 is SGHRS and CDR2 YFSETQ. This CDR3 is 16 amino acids long. J was trimmed by 4 bases and V by 0 bases; bases with no gene match: 7. Combining the CDR3 with reference TRBV5-1 and TRBJ2-3 gives the whole variable domain KAGVTQTPRYLIKTRGQQVTLSCSPISGHRSVSWYQQTPGQGLQFLFEYFSETQRNKGNFPGRFSGRQFSNSRSEMNVSTLELGDSALYLCASSLVMAGGPDTQYFGPGTRLTVL.

In its sample, this clone was seen once. The chain links TRBV5-1 to TRBJ2-5, with D tentatively TRBD1 (6 bases). From germline, CDR1 is SGHRS and CDR2 YFSETQ. Trimming took 0 bases from V and 4 from J, leaving 13 bases between them. The CDR3 consists of 15 residues. This chain's CDR3 is CASSLDRERIETQYF. The CDR3 nucleotides are TGCGCCAGCAGCTTGGACAGGGAGCGCATAGAGACCCAGTACTTC.

This chain uses TRBV7-9 with TRBJ1-1, with D maybe TRBD1 (5 bases). The germline V gene encodes CDR1 SEHNR and CDR2 FQNEAQ (reference sequence). The CDR3 is 11 residues long. V lost 5 bases and J lost 8, with 9 bases in between. The CDR3 region is CASSVHREAFF. The CDR3 DNA is TGTGCCAGCAGCGTGCACAGGGAAGCTTTCTTT.